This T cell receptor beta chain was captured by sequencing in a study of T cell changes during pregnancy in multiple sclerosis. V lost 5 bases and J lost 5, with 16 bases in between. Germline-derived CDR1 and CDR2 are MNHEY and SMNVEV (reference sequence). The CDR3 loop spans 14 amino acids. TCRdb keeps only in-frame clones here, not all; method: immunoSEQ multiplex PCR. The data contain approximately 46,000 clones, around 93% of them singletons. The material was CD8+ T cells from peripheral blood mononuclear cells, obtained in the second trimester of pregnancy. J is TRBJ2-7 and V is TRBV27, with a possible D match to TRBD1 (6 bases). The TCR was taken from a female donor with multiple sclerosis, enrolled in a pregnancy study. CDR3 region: CASSLTNREHEQYF. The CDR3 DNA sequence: TGTGCCAGCAGTCTTACCAACAGGGAGCACGAGCAGTACTTC.